The source of this TCR beta chain is a study of cytotoxic CD8 clonotypes in ibrutinib-treated CLL. Overall study: The patients, some 12 relapsed/refractory and fewer than 16 treatment-naive, included 17 who were IGHV unmutated. Study conclusions and caveats: Sustained-remission and progressing patients had different sampling times. Pretreatment clonality was elevated relative to age-matched healthy donors and paralleled circulating CD8+ T-cell counts.

A 1 in 200,000 to 1 in 1 million T cell depth was the sequencing target. Sequencing was performed with immunoSEQ multiplex PCR; in TCRdb, only in-frame clones are kept and a portion is missing. The sample lists about 68,000 clones; 68% were seen once. CDR1 and CDR2 from the germline V gene are MGHRA and YSYEKL. The CDR3 runs 15 residues. The V and J ends lost 0 bases and 10 bases respectively, with 16 bases between them. This clone was detected only a few times. The antigen remains unidentified. Sample: PBMCs, taken after 12 months of ibrutinib treatment. The chain combines TRBV4-1 with TRBJ2-1; D remains ambiguous. The receptor was derived from a human donor with chronic lymphocytic leukemia. CDR3 nucleotide sequence: TGCGCCAGCAGCCAAGATGTACCTGGGCGGACGGAGCAGTTCTTC. Protein product: CASSQDVPGRTEQFF.